This T cell receptor (beta chain) was recovered during a study of vaccination effects on CD4 cells after COVID-19. Profiled with immunoSEQ multiplex PCR; TCRdb holds only in-frame clones, not every one. The repertoire has 65,000 or so clones, approximately 76% of them found once; the top ten carry around 3%. V dropped 5 bases and J dropped 0 bases, with 7 bases sitting between them. From germline, CDR1 is LGHDT and CDR2 YNNKEL (reference sequence). The CDR3 covers 13 residues. As for this clone: Its antigen is as yet unknown.

Before sequencing, viral peptide pools were used by the ViraFEST assay to expand antigen-specific CD4+ T cells. Isolating CD4+ T cells followed roughly ten days of culture. None of the vaccinated had previously contracted SARS-CoV-2, and their nucleocapsid antibodies tested negative. Overall study results and limits: Few convalescent patients were included, and no early post-infection timepoints were sampled.

This chain connects TRBV3-1 (or the pseudogene TRBV3-2) to TRBJ1-1; D gene ambiguous. The material sequenced was CD4+ T cells from PBMCs cultured with HCoV-NL63 spike peptides, taken before COVID-19 vaccination. The sequence was collected from a human donor who received a COVID-19 vaccine. The CDR3 coding sequence is TGTGCCAGCAGCACTGGGCTGAACACTGAAGCTTTCTTT. This encodes CASSTGLNTEAFF.